The next 27 T cell receptor beta chains were all read from a single sample in a study of blood T cells in healthy people across ages. PCR was performed a second time for roughly 7 to 11 cycles using a sample-barcoded 5' primer and a J-beta primer mix. MiXCR, run by TCRdb on the 5' RACE reads, gives a single entry per CDR3 protein. The top ten clones hold about 20% of a sample with 1 million or so distinct CDR3 sequences, more than 40% of them seen once. Sequencing input: blood. The origin of the receptors is a woman aged 60 to 75 in good health.

The sample holds a few counts of this clonotype. The V gene is TRBV5-1, the J gene TRBJ2-5; possible D gene TRBD1, 5 bases. Germline V gives CDR1 SGHRS, CDR2 YFSETQ. This CDR3 comprises 14 residues. Trimming took 7 bases from V and 4 from J, leaving 17 bases between them. In DNA, the CDR3 is TGCGCCAGCGGACAAGGCCTGCCTGGAGAGACCCAGTACTTC. Protein sequence: CASGQGLPGETQYF.

This sequence joins TRBV6-2 or TRBV6-3 and TRBJ2-7; either TRBD1 or TRBD2 may fit D (5 bases each). CDR3 length: 13 amino acids. Germline-derived CDR1 and CDR2 are MNHEY and SVGEGT. The V end lost 8 bases, the J end lost 3 bases, and 14 bases lay between the germline ends. The DNA for the CDR3 is TGTGCCAGCCATAGGGGACCGAACTACGAGCAGTACTTC. This translates into CASHRGPNYEQYF.

This clonotype was seen once. The chain couples TRBV7-6 to TRBJ2-5; 8 nucleotides agree with TRBD1. The CDR3 length is 14 residues. Germline V gene sequence: CDR1 SGHVS, CDR2 FNYEAQ. With 6 bases clipped from V and 5 bases from J, the junction kept 8 bases outside the gene matches. The CDR3 DNA is TGTGCCAGCAGGAATCAGGGGGCATATGAGACCCAGTACTTC. Its protein is CASRNQGAYETQYF. The full variable domain, with the rest looked up from reference TRBV7-6 and TRBJ2-5, is GAGVSQSPRYKVTKRGQDVALRCDPISGHVSLYWYRQALGQGPEFLTYFNYEAQQDKSGLPNDRFSAERPEGSISTLTIQRTEQRDSAMYRCASRNQGAYETQYFGPGTRLLVL.

The chain couples TRBV12-3 or TRBV12-4 to TRBJ2-7; possibly TRBD1 for D (6 bases). This CDR3 contains 15 residues. The V end lost 0 bases, the J end lost 7 bases, and 16 bases lay between the germline ends. The CDR3 DNA is TGTGCCAGCAGTTTAGCGGGGACACCACAACGGGAGCAGTACTTC. Its translation: CASSLAGTPQREQYF.

The V gene is TRBV7-9, the J gene TRBJ2-1; D gene ambiguous. The CDR3 covers 15 residues. V lost 5 bases and J lost 1, with 12 bases in between. CDR1 is SEHNR and CDR2 is FQNEAQ in the germline V gene (reference sequence). In DNA, the CDR3 is TGTGCCAGCAGCCTCGACCTGAGATCCTACAATGAGCAGTTCTTC. Its translation is CASSLDLRSYNEQFF.

As regards this clonotype: Germline and junction disagree at one end, which may indicate a read error. CDR3 nucleotide sequence: TGTGCCAGCAGTTTATCGGGGACAGTCTCCGACGAGCAGTACTTC. The encoded protein is CASSLSGTVSDEQYF. The gene calls are TRBV27 and TRBJ2-4; 7 bases are a match to TRBD1. Matching the DNA end better, TRBJ2-7 makes the J call doubtful. The germline V gene has CDR1 MNHEY and CDR2 SMNVEV (reference sequence). This CDR3 has 15 residues.

In DNA, the CDR3 is TGTGCCAGCAGCTTGATCGTCTCCAGCGCAGATACGCAGTATTTT. Protein sequence: CASSLIVSSADTQYF. V gene TRBV5-8 combines with J gene TRBJ2-3; D is undetermined. The germline gives CDR1 SGHTS, CDR2 YDEGEE. With 1 base removed from V and 4 bases from J, the gap between germline ends came to 13 bases. The CDR3 has 15 residues.

This chain uses TRBV20-1 with TRBJ2-1; D perhaps matches TRBD2 (7 bases). This CDR3 has 16 residues. Looked up from germline, CDR1 is DFQATT and CDR2 is SNEGSKA (reference sequence). Trimming left V 0 bases short and J 10 bases short, with 22 bases between. The CDR3 DNA reads as TGCAGTGCTAGAGATCTCGTCTCGGGGGGCACCGGGGAGCAGTTCTTC. The encoded protein is CSARDLVSGGTGEQFF.

This clonotype was picked up a small number of times. The J gene is TRBJ2-3, the V gene TRBV5-6; D is perhaps TRBD1 or TRBD2 (6 bases each). The CDR3 length is 16 residues. V was shortened by 0 bases and J by 4 bases, with 15 bases between the two germline ends. CDR1 SGHDT and CDR2 YYEEEE come from the germline V gene. The DNA of the CDR3 is TGTGCCAGCAGCTTGGCCGGGGGCGCGAGGTCAGATACGCAGTATTTT. Translation: CASSLAGGARSDTQYF.

The gene calls are TRBV5-1 and TRBJ2-6; no clear D. This CDR3 contains 17 residues. Germline V CDR1 and CDR2: SGHRS, YFSETQ. Trimming removed 1 base at V and 0 bases at J, with 11 bases between. CDR3 amino acids: CASSLMAPSSGANVLTF. DNA of the CDR3: TGCGCCAGCAGCTTGATGGCCCCAAGCTCTGGGGCCAACGTCCTGACTTTC.

This clonotype was picked up a small number of times. The chain couples TRBV6-2 or TRBV6-3 to TRBJ2-5, with TRBD2 matching over 7 bases. CDR3 length equals 14 residues. Trimming at V came to 10 bases and at J to 11 bases, leaving 19 bases not matched to a gene. Germline V gene data show CDR1 as MNHEY and CDR2 as SVGEGT. This CDR3 is CAIGAPGTTNCQYF. DNA of the CDR3: TGTGCCATCGGGGCCCCCGGGACTACCAATTGTCAGTACTTC.

This clonotype was observed once. The chain carries TRBV7-8 and TRBJ2-7, with 8 bases identical to TRBD2. Unmatched junction bases numbered 7, after V lost 5 bases and J lost 7 bases. CDR3 length: 13 residues. Germline CDR1 and CDR2: SGHVS and FQNEAQ. CDR3 nucleotides: TGTGCCAGCAGCGATATTCGCGGGGGGGAGCAGTACTTC. The encoded protein is CASSDIRGGEQYF.

This clonotype occurred many times. This chain links TRBV29-1 with TRBJ1-2; D call uncertain. V was shortened by 0 bases and J by 6 bases, with 2 bases between the two germline ends. CDR3 length equals 10 residues. Germline assignment: CDR1 SQVTM and CDR2 ANQGSEA. The CDR3 loop is CSVEDNGYTF. The CDR3 bases are TGCAGCGTTGAAGATAATGGCTACACCTTC.

The rearrangement links TRBV3-1 to TRBJ2-7; 11 nucleotides line up with TRBD2. The CDR3 is 16 residues long. CDR1 is LGHDT, CDR2 YNNKEL, per germline (reference sequence). The V segment lost 4 bases and the J segment 4 bases; nucleotides outside the gene matches: 9. The CDR3 DNA reads as TGTGCCAGCAGCCTAAACCCTAGCGGGAGGAAGTACGAGCAGTACTTC. Its translation is CASSLNPSGRKYEQYF.

This rearrangement joins TRBV5-5 to TRBJ2-3; 11 positions agree with TRBD1. The CDR3 is 16 residues long. Germline V gene sequence: CDR1 SGHKS, CDR2 YYEKEE (reference sequence). J gave up 5 bases and V 4 bases, and 9 bases lay outside the gene matches. Here the CDR3 DNA reads TGTGCCAGCAGCCCCGGGACAGGGGGTTGGAGAGATACGCAGTATTTT. It codes for CASSPGTGGWRDTQYF.

This clonotype was counted a few times. A much more abundant neighbour one base away suggests this may be a read error. This chain uses TRBV20-1 with TRBJ2-1; 9 bases align to TRBD2. The J call is doubtful: the DNA matches TRBJ2-7 better. The CDR3 covers 14 residues. Germline V gene data show CDR1 as DFQATT and CDR2 as SNEGSKA (reference sequence). The CDR3 nucleotides are TGCAGTGCTACCGGACTAGCGCCACACAATGAGCAGTACTTC. It is translated as CSATGLAPHNEQYF.

As to this clonotype: A much larger clone sits a single nucleotide away, making a read error possible. The V and J genes are TRBV27 and TRBJ2-1; perhaps TRBD1 as D (6 bases). The CDR3 runs to 13 residues. In germline, CDR1 is MNHEY, CDR2 SMNVEV (reference sequence). The DNA of the CDR3 is TGTGCCAGCAGTCTCAACTGGGACAATAAGCAGTTCTTC. Translated: CASSLNWDNKQFF.

This clonotype was observed a few times. The chain links TRBV7-2 to TRBJ2-4, with D possibly matching TRBD1 (5 bases). The J call may be in error: the DNA end matches TRBJ2-7 better. Per germline, CDR1 SGHTA and CDR2 FQGNSA. There are 15 residues in the CDR3. DNA of the CDR3: TGTGCCAGCAGCCCCCTCGCCAGGGATATTTACGAGCAGTACTTC. Protein product: CASSPLARDIYEQYF.

CDR3 amino acids: CASSIRDGTQPQHF. The CDR3 DNA sequence: TGTGCCAGTAGTATACGGGACGGGACGCAGCCCCAGCATTTT. The chain joins TRBV19 to TRBJ1-5; tentatively, D is TRBD1 (5 bases). This CDR3 has 14 amino acids. Germline values: CDR1 LNHDA, CDR2 SQIVND (reference sequence). The V and J ends lost 2 bases and 7 bases respectively, with 12 bases between them.

Written as DNA, the CDR3 is TGTGCCACCAGCAGAGATCAGGGACAGGGGCAAGAGACCCAGTACTTC. As protein: CATSRDQGQGQETQYF. This chain connects TRBV15 to TRBJ2-7, with TRBD1 matching over 10 bases. The DNA end is a closer match to TRBJ2-5, so the J assignment may be wrong. In germline, CDR1 is LNHNV, CDR2 YYDKDF (reference sequence). The CDR3 has 16 residues.

The V call is TRBV7-8, the J call TRBJ1-6; TRBD1 might be the D (5 bases). This CDR3 contains 17 residues. Germline CDR1 and CDR2: SGHVS and FQNEAQ. The germline V and J ends were trimmed by 1 base and 0 bases, with 10 bases remaining between them. The CDR3, as DNA: TGTGCCAGCAGCTTAGGGGGGGTCAGCTCCTATAATTCACCCCTCCACTTT. Translated, it gives CASSLGGVSSYNSPLHF.

This clonotype was picked up a small number of times. The J gene is TRBJ2-7, the V gene TRBV27; D might be TRBD2 (6 bases). The germline V gene encodes CDR1 MNHEY and CDR2 SMNVEV (reference sequence). The CDR3 has 14 residues. Between the trimmed V and J ends, which lost 8 bases and 5 bases, there was a span of 19 bases. The CDR3 coding sequence is TGTGCCAGCGGGTCAGTGGCTAGCGACAACGAGCAGTACTTC. This translates into CASGSVASDNEQYF.

About this clonotype itself: The junction departs from germline at one end; a sequencing error may be responsible. This rearrangement joins TRBV6-5 to TRBJ2-1; either TRBD1 or TRBD2 may fit D (6 bases each). CDR3 size: 17 residues. Germline CDR1 is MNHEY and CDR2 is SVGAGI. The CDR3 nucleotides read TGTGCCAGCATTAATCCCCTCGGGGGCAGCTCCTACAGTGAGCAGTTCTTC. It is translated as CASINPLGGSSYSEQFF.

The rearrangement links TRBV10-3 to TRBJ1-4; D gene unclear. CDR1 is ENHRY, CDR2 SYGVKD, per germline. Trimming removed 7 bases from V and 3 bases from J, with 15 bases in between. This CDR3 comprises 15 residues. In DNA, the CDR3 is TGTGCCATCAATGCGATTAGAGACCCTAATGAAAAACTGTTTTTT. Residues: CAINAIRDPNEKLFF.

The chain has TRBV7-2 and TRBJ2-1; TRBD2 aligns across 14 bases. CDR1 SGHTA and CDR2 FQGNSA come from the germline V gene. The CDR3 spans 16 residues. V shed 2 bases and J 7 bases; nucleotides not matched to a gene: 4. The CDR3 DNA reads as TGTGCCAGCAGCTTAAAGGGGACTAGCGGGAGTAATGAGCAGTTCTTC. Translating gives CASSLKGTSGSNEQFF.

The chain carries TRBV9 and TRBJ1-1, with TRBD1 as a possible D gene (6 bases). Germline lookup yields CDR1 SGDLS and CDR2 YYNGEE. This CDR3 is 14 amino acids long. V was shortened by 3 bases and J by 4 bases, with 13 bases between the two germline ends. The CDR3 sequence is CASSAGVWGTEAFF. The CDR3 coding sequence is TGTGCCAGCAGCGCAGGGGTGTGGGGCACTGAAGCTTTCTTT.

The V call is TRBV6-1, the J call TRBJ1-6; D is unresolved. The germline V and J ends were trimmed by 3 bases and 14 bases, with 14 bases remaining between them. Looked up from germline, CDR1 is MNHNS and CDR2 is SASEGT. The CDR3 length is 13 residues. CDR3 coding DNA: TGTGCCAGCAGTGAGGACCCCTCCAGGACCCTCCACTTT. It encodes CASSEDPSRTLHF.